This entry is about one T cell receptor beta chain. This sample stems from a study of blood T cell repertoires in COVID-19. Produced via immunoSEQ multiplex PCR; TCRdb's table is partial and in-frame only. The repertoire holds some 330,000 clones, approximately 89% seen once, with roughly 1.9% in the top ten. Trimming stripped 2 bases from V and 0 bases from J, with 8 bases between. CDR1 is SNHLY and CDR2 is FYNNEI in the germline V gene. This CDR3 comprises 15 residues. This TCR came from a man between 40 and 49 years old in a cohort exposed to, infected with or recovered from COVID-19 (not recorded which). Specimen: PBMCs or T cells enriched from blood (not recorded which). The genes are TRBV2 and TRBJ1-5, with no clear D. The CDR3 protein is CASSEQTNSNQPQHF. In nucleotides, the CDR3 is TGTGCCAGCAGTGAACAGACTAATAGCAATCAGCCCCAGCATTTT. Looking up the rest from reference TRBV2 and TRBJ1-5 gives the full variable domain: EPEVTQTPSHQVTQMGQEVILRCVPISNHLYFYWYRQILGQKVEFLVSFYNNEISEKSEIFDDQFSVERPDGSNFTLKIRSTKLEDSAMYFCASSEQTNSNQPQHFGDGTRLSIL.